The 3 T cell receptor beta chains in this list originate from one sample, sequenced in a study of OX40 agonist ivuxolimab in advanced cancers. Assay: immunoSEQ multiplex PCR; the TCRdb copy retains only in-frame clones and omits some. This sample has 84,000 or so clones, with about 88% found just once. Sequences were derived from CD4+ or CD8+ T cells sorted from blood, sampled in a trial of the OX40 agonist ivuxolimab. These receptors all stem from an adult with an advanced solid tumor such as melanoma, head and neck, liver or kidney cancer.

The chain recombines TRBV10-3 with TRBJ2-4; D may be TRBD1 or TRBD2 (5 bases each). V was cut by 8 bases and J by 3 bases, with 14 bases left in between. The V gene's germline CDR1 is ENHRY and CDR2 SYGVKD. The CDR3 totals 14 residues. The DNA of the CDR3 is TGTGCCATCTGGTCCGGGACGGGCAAAAACATTCAGTACTTC. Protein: CAIWSGTGKNIQYF.

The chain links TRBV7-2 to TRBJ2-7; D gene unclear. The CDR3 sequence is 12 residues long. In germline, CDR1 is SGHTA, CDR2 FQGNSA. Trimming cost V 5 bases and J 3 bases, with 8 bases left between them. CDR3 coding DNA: TGTGCCAGCAGCCTTGTCCGCTACGAGCAGTACTTC. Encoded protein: CASSLVRYEQYF.

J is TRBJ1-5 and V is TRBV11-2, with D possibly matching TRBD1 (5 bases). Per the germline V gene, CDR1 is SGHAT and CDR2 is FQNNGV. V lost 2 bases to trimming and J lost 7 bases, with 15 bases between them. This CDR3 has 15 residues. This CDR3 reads CASSLYQGVGQPQHF. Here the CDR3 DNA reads TGTGCCAGCAGCTTATATCAAGGGGTCGGGCAGCCCCAGCATTTT.